This entry is about one T cell receptor (beta chain). Its antigen remains unknown. An overlapping HIV-1 Gag peptide pool stimulated these cells at about 0.91 ug/peptide/mL. Sorted nonresponding memory CD4+ T cells were CD40L-negative, CD69-negative, CD45RO-high. CDR1 and CDR2 from the germline V gene are SGHNT and YYREEE (reference sequence). The CDR3 sequence is 16 residues long. V shed 6 bases and J 2 bases; nucleotides not matched to a gene: 6. This sample was included in a study of persistence of HIV-infected CD4 T cells. Study overall: Up to about 200 mL blood was drawn at multiple time points; a couple of donors had single-time leukapheresis.

Study outcomes and limitations: TCRbeta richness was lower in CMV- and Gag-responding cells than in anti-CD3/anti-CD28-responding cells. Antigen-responding cells were enriched for degenerate expanded CDR3beta sequences. Rare CMV-responding cells carrying HIV-1 proviruses were not analyzed separately for TCR.

Sequencing used immunoSEQ version 4 in survey mode. Profiling relied on immunoSEQ multiplex PCR, and the TCRdb table lists in-frame clones only, not all of them. The sample has about 36,000 clones; about 84% are singletons. The sequence was obtained from an adult with HIV. The donor label of this sample is uncertain. The sample here was cultured CD4+ T cells from PBMCs, taken from a patient who received antiretroviral therapy. The rearrangement uses TRBV5-4 and TRBJ2-2, with 11 bases aligning to TRBD2. The CDR3 sequence is CASTASGGTNTGELFF. The CDR3 coding sequence is TGTGCCAGCACCGCTAGCGGGGGGACAAACACCGGGGAGCTGTTTTTT.